This TCR beta chain appears in the sequencing data of a study of identical twins (dated by TCRdb to 2016 to 2018). At the level of the whole study: To test whether fetal clonotypes persist, the study used deep sequencing on TCR alpha and beta repertoires from monozygotic twins, unrelated adults of various ages, and cord blood. To rule out contamination, the twin experiments were replicated at different times with different library preparation protocols.

Every donor in the study was a healthy Caucasian. The researchers also sequenced three unrelated adults who were not twins: a male aged 18 to 30, a male aged 50 to 60, and a female aged 50 to 60. Miltenyi CD45RO+ enrichment and human naive T-cell isolation kits were used to isolate memory (CD45RO+) and naive T cells from PBMC. Reading from cysteine to phenylalanine, the CDR3 counts 13 amino acids. Left in the record is the CDR3 DNA by itself, 39 bases read in frame from the first base. The V and J ends are trimmed by 6 bases and 5 bases, leaving 12 bases between them. Here is what the overall study found, with its caveats: Excess twin sharing in beta out-of-frame sequences was weaker because fewer shared sequences lowered the signal-to-noise ratio. Fewer insertions were carried by abundant cord blood beta clonotypes; a weaker similar trend was observed in young adult naive repertoires, while no such trend was observed in memory repertoires. Zero-insertion analyses could be partly confounded by invariant T cells such as MAIT and iNKT, though diverse VJ usage argued against such confounding for most clonotypes. Recombination models systematically underestimated out-of-frame TCR alpha sharing in monozygotic twins but agreed with sharing between unrelated individuals. Compared with coincidental sharing between unrelated individuals, out-of-frame TCR alpha sequences shared between twins had an excess of sequences with low generation probability. Because the same donors could not be followed over many years, the conclusions relied on cross-sectional statistical analysis.

This clonotype was seen at least ten times. What antigen it recognizes has not been identified. Base qualities are missing; no much larger clone stands one base away. Receptors were amplified or captured by 5' RACE. Data came from an Illumina HiSeq 2000. Template switching added a universal primer binding site, and the final cDNA carried a unique molecular identifier that allowed TCR cDNA molecules to be counted accurately. Specific primers in the conserved constant-segment region were used to synthesize first-strand cDNA for TCR alpha and beta chains. To control for contamination, every cDNA library was double barcoded, receiving both a SMART-Mk sample barcode and Illumina barcodes. TruSeq adapter sequences, together with Illumina sample barcodes, were added in two successive PCR steps. Sequencing of the TCR alpha and beta cDNA libraries was done on the Illumina HiSeq platform using custom primers. In the paper's pipeline: Unique molecular identifiers were extracted from raw reads with MiGEC, and CDR3 positions were determined with MiXCR. For each individual, recombination models were inferred using an EM algorithm with the repgenHMM and IGoR tools. Shared clonotypes were analyzed with the tcR package in R, and sharing was normalized by the product of cloneset sizes. To study raw recombination without the effects of thymic and clonal selection, out-of-frame nonproductive sequences were analyzed. The public reads were reanalyzed by TCRdb: fastp trimming at Q25, MiXCR alignment, in-frame beta chains only. Records with the same CDR3 protein are collapsed into one entry carrying the most frequent genes and DNA. The V and J calls reflect TCRdb's pipeline rather than the authors' work. The sample has around 370,000 distinct CDR3 sequences on record, 8.5% to 10% of them singletons. 8% to 10% of the sample lies in the top ten.

The sequencing input was naive T cells sorted from blood. Read against the paper, the sample's cell subset or site label means: cells isolated with a human naive T-cell isolation kit. This sequence was found in a woman in her forties or fifties in good health. The chain links TRBV12-3 or TRBV12-4 with TRBJ2-3, with the identity of the D gene unclear. The sequenced DNA is TGTGCCAGCAGCCCTCTCGGTTTAGATACGCAGTATTTT. It translates to CASSPLGLDTQYF.